The clone carrying this TCR beta chain has only a few counts. Its antigen is still unknown. The data stem from a study of radiation and T cells in renal cell carcinoma. The treatment here: treatment-naive control, cytoreductive nephrectomy. The CDR3 loop spans 13 amino acids. V lost 1 base and J lost 7, with 10 bases in between. Germline CDR1 SEHNR, CDR2 FQNEAQ (reference sequence). Study-wide points: Dominant CDR3 motifs occupied more repertoire in irradiated than control tumors. Compared with controls, irradiated tumors showed greater TCR clonality.

Measured with immunoSEQ multiplex PCR; TCRdb has only the in-frame clones, and not every one. The sample yields 15,000 to 20,000 clones, roughly 60% seen once. This specimen consisted of tumor tissue, obtained from a patient whose treatment was nephrectomy without radiotherapy. This rearrangement joins TRBV7-9 to TRBJ1-1, with D perhaps TRBD1 (6 bases). The receptor was derived from a middle-aged man with renal cell carcinoma. This CDR3 is CASSLETQGEAFF. DNA of the CDR3: TGTGCCAGCAGCTTAGAAACACAGGGTGAAGCTTTCTTT.